These 31 T cell receptor beta chains were all obtained from the same sample, sequenced in a study of cytomegalovirus exposure and HLA in healthy donors. Both 60 Vbeta primers and 13 Jbeta primers went into the PCR. Sequenced by immunoSEQ multiplex PCR; TCRdb stores in-frame clones only, minus some. The sample lists 150,000 to 200,000 clones, around 84% occurring once. Sequencing input: PBMCs. The receptor set was obtained from a man aged 50 to 59 in good health and CMV-seropositive.

The chain uses TRBV30 and TRBJ2-1; a possible D gene is TRBD2 (5 bases). Per germline, CDR1 GTSNPN and CDR2 SVGIG (reference sequence). Trimming shortened V by 6 bases and J by 7 bases, and 13 bases separated the two germline ends. This CDR3 contains 12 residues. CDR3 sequence (DNA): TGTGCCTGCCAGGATACGGGAAATGAGCAGTTCTTC. It specifies CACQDTGNEQFF.

The genes are TRBV6-5 and TRBJ2-5; D unresolved. This CDR3 comprises 14 residues. V was clipped by 5 bases and J by 1 base, with 11 bases between them. Germline CDR1 is MNHEY and CDR2 is SVGAGI. The CDR3 protein is CASSQSWLQETQYF. DNA of the CDR3: TGTGCCAGCAGTCAATCCTGGCTCCAAGAGACCCAGTACTTC.

The rearrangement links TRBV18 to TRBJ1-6; 9 nucleotides agree with TRBD1. Trimming took 3 bases from V and 0 from J; bases not matched to a gene: 24. This CDR3 has 24 amino acids. CDR1 and CDR2 from the germline V gene are KGHSH and LQKENI. DNA for the CDR3: TGTGCCAGCTCACCTATTACGGGACAGGGTGCCTCCCAGTCAAGGAGCTCCTATAATTCACCCCTCCACTTT. Translation gives CASSPITGQGASQSRSSYNSPLHF.

The rearrangement uses TRBV19 and TRBJ1-4, with D unresolved. This CDR3 region has 16 residues. CDR1 is LNHDA and CDR2 is SQIVND in the germline V gene (reference sequence). Between the trimmed V and J ends, which lost 5 bases and 9 bases, there was a span of 22 bases. The CDR3 nucleotides read TGTGCCAGTAGTTCCTACCAATTGAGGACTGAAAAAAAACTGTTTTTT. Its translation is CASSSYQLRTEKKLFF.

The V gene is TRBV2, the J gene TRBJ1-6; TRBD1 might be the D (5 bases). The V gene's germline CDR1 is SNHLY and CDR2 FYNNEI. The CDR3 runs 14 residues. V was trimmed by 4 bases and J by 7 bases, leaving 11 bases between them. The CDR3: CASSGDFRNSPLHF. CDR3 in DNA: TGTGCCAGCAGTGGGGACTTTCGGAATTCACCCCTCCACTTT.

J is TRBJ2-1 and V is TRBV11-2, with D possibly TRBD1 on 6 matching bases. The CDR3 consists of 15 residues. The V gene's germline CDR1 is SGHAT and CDR2 FQNNGV. V lost 5 bases, J lost 10 bases, and 21 bases lay in between. CDR3 nucleotides: TGTGCCAGCAGCCGCCGGGACACCCTTACAATAGAGCAGTTCTTC. This codes for CASSRRDTLTIEQFF.

The chain recombines TRBV6-5 with TRBJ2-5; D is perhaps TRBD2 (7 bases). The V end lost 2 bases, the J end lost 3 bases, and 10 bases lay between the germline ends. Germline-derived CDR1 and CDR2 are MNHEY and SVGAGI. The CDR3 runs to 14 residues. The chain's CDR3 is CASSYRGGKETQYF. CDR3 DNA: TGTGCCAGCAGTTACAGGGGGGGCAAAGAGACCCAGTACTTC.

With respect to this clone: Mismatch with germline at one junction end may stem from a read error. The chain is built from TRBV7-9 and TRBJ2-1; 10 bases are shared with TRBD2. Germline V gene lookup returns CDR1 SEHNR and CDR2 FQNEAQ (reference sequence). The CDR3 consists of 16 residues. The CDR3 region is CSSSLVASGGAREQFF. In nucleotides, the CDR3 is TGTTCCAGCAGCTTAGTTGCGAGCGGGGGGGCCAGGGAGCAGTTCTTC.

The V call is TRBV27, the J call TRBJ2-1, with 7 positions matching TRBD1. Germline V gene lookup returns CDR1 MNHEY and CDR2 SMNVEV (reference sequence). The CDR3 sequence is 17 residues long. V lost 2 bases and J lost 3; bases outside the gene matches: 10. This chain's CDR3 is CASSLPRTGIGYNEQFF. CDR3 bases: TGTGCCAGCAGTTTACCCCGGACAGGTATCGGCTACAATGAGCAGTTCTTC.

The chain is built from TRBV18 and TRBJ2-5, with D uncertain. Per the germline V gene, CDR1 is KGHSH and CDR2 is LQKENI. With 4 bases removed from V and 4 bases from J, the gap between germline ends came to 16 bases. This CDR3 comprises 15 residues. The CDR3 loop is CASSQTQATLETQYF. CDR3 in DNA: TGTGCCAGCTCACAGACACAAGCTACTTTAGAGACCCAGTACTTC.

This rearrangement joins TRBV18 to TRBJ2-3; a weak D match, TRBD1 (5 bases). The CDR3 sequence is 16 residues long. Germline assignment: CDR1 KGHSH and CDR2 LQKENI. The ends were cut back, 3 bases at V and 3 bases at J, with 16 bases in the middle. CDR3 sequence: CASSPQIGVGTDTQYF. In DNA, the CDR3 is TGTGCCAGCTCACCCCAAATAGGGGTTGGGACAGATACGCAGTATTTT.

J is TRBJ1-5 and V is TRBV6-6; 9 bases match TRBD1. CDR3 length: 16 residues. The V gene end was trimmed by 8 bases and the J gene end by 6 bases; junction bases not matched to a gene: 14. CDR1 and CDR2 from the germline V gene are MNHNY and SVGAGI (reference sequence). The CDR3 DNA sequence: TGTGCCAGCGAACCGGGACAGGGAAAATCTTTTCAGCCCCAGCATTTT. It encodes CASEPGQGKSFQPQHF.

The chain has TRBV7-3 and TRBJ2-3, with 7 nucleotides matching TRBD2. The CDR3 extends over 15 amino acids. The germline CDR1 and CDR2 sequences are SGHTA and FQGTGA. Trimming at V came to 5 bases and at J to 2 bases, leaving 7 bases not matched to a gene. The CDR3 bases are TGTGCCAGCAGCCCCGGCGGGGGAGCCACAGATACGCAGTATTTT. This codes for CASSPGGGATDTQYF.

V gene TRBV19 combines with J gene TRBJ1-2; no firm D call. The CDR3 totals 13 residues. V lost 3 bases to trimming and J lost 3 bases, with 8 bases between them. CDR1 LNHDA and CDR2 SQIVND come from the germline V gene (reference sequence). CDR3 sequence: CASSMWGDYGYTF. CDR3 bases: TGTGCCAGTAGTATGTGGGGAGACTATGGCTACACCTTC.

The chain employs TRBV6-1 and TRBJ2-7; D is perhaps TRBD1 (5 bases). Between the trimmed V and J ends, which lost 7 bases and 6 bases, there was a span of 13 bases. Germline V gene lookup returns CDR1 MNHNS and CDR2 SASEGT. The CDR3 is made up of 12 amino acids. CDR3 in amino acids: CASTMQGGEQYF. In DNA form, the CDR3 reads TGTGCCAGCACTATGCAGGGCGGCGAGCAGTACTTC.

The chain joins TRBV27 to TRBJ2-2; 8 nucleotides agree with TRBD1. The germline gives CDR1 MNHEY, CDR2 SMNVEV (reference sequence). Germline trimming cut 0 bases from V and 5 bases from J; bases unmatched to any gene: 5. This CDR3 is 16 amino acids long. CDR3 residues: CASSLSATGVTGELFF. Written as DNA, the CDR3 is TGTGCCAGCAGTTTATCGGCGACAGGGGTAACCGGGGAGCTGTTTTTT.

The chain couples TRBV19 to TRBJ2-6; D may be TRBD1 (5 bases). Germline lookup yields CDR1 LNHDA and CDR2 SQIVND (reference sequence). Trimming pared 5 bases from V and 0 bases from J, leaving 14 bases between. The CDR3 contains 17 residues. Here the CDR3 DNA reads TGTGCCAGTAGTCTTCACCAGGGTTTCTCTGGGGCCAACGTCCTGACTTTC. Its protein product is CASSLHQGFSGANVLTF.

This clone was counted a few times. This rearrangement joins TRBV14 to TRBJ2-5; D remains ambiguous. Germline V lookup: CDR1 SGHDN, CDR2 FVKESK. This CDR3 spans 12 amino acids. The V gene lost 0 bases and the J gene lost 5 bases, with 4 bases spanning the gap. The CDR3 sequence: CASSQDPETQYF. The CDR3, as DNA: TGTGCCAGCAGCCAAGATCCGGAGACCCAGTACTTC.

This clone was detected once. The V and J genes are TRBV14 and TRBJ1-6; D is ambiguous. CDR3 length: 16 amino acids. Per germline, CDR1 SGHDN and CDR2 FVKESK. The V and J ends lost 1 base and 3 bases respectively, with 10 bases between them. The CDR3 sequence is CASSQVPVGYNSPLHF. CDR3 bases: TGTGCCAGCAGCCAAGTCCCAGTTGGCTATAATTCACCCCTCCACTTT. Supplemented by reference TRBV14 and TRBJ1-6, the full variable domain reads EAGVTQFPSHSVIEKGQTVTLRCDPISGHDNLYWYRRVMGKEIKFLLHFVKESKQDESGMPNNRFLAERTGGTYSTLKVQPAELEDSGVYFCASSQVPVGYNSPLHFGNGTRLTVT.

The rearrangement uses TRBV10-3 and TRBJ2-2; the match to TRBD1 covers 7 bases. Looked up from germline, CDR1 is ENHRY and CDR2 is SYGVKD. V was pared by 2 bases and J by 4 bases, with 1 base of the junction left unmatched. The CDR3 contains 14 residues. The CDR3 DNA is TGTGCCATCAGTGAGGCAGGGGGCACCGGGGAGCTGTTTTTT. It codes for CAISEAGGTGELFF.

This clone was counted only a few times. V usage is TRBV6-5 and J usage is TRBJ1-1; D is unresolved. Trimming shortened V by 8 bases and J by 0 bases, and 10 bases separated the two germline ends. Looked up from germline, CDR1 is MNHEY and CDR2 is SVGAGI. There are 13 residues in the CDR3. The CDR3 DNA is TGTGCCAGCCTCCAGGCGATGAACACTGAAGCTTTCTTT. Translated: CASLQAMNTEAFF.

CDR3: CACNDRDYGYTF. In nucleotides, the CDR3 is TGTGCCTGCAATGACAGGGACTATGGCTACACCTTC. This chain connects TRBV19 to TRBJ1-2; the match to TRBD1 covers 7 bases. From germline, CDR1 is LNHDA and CDR2 SQIVND (reference sequence). There are 12 residues in the CDR3. The trim removed 11 bases at V and 3 bases at J, leaving 6 bases unmatched.

The chain employs TRBV10-2 and TRBJ2-7; D unresolved. Deletions cut 2 bases from V and 3 bases from J, with 8 bases between. In germline, CDR1 is WSHSY, CDR2 SAAADI. CDR3 size: 13 residues. CDR3 sequence: CASSELQDYEQYV. As DNA, the CDR3 is TGCGCCAGCAGTGAGCTGCAGGACTACGAGCAGTACGTC.

The rearrangement uses TRBV10-2 and TRBJ2-5; TRBD1 aligns across 8 bases. Germline CDR1 and CDR2: WSHSY and SAAADI. This CDR3 has 16 residues. V lost 5 bases and J lost 0; bases outside the gene matches: 8. The CDR3 reads CASSPGQGWDQETQYF. The CDR3 DNA sequence: TGCGCCAGCAGTCCCGGACAGGGATGGGACCAAGAGACCCAGTACTTC.

V is TRBV6-4 and J is TRBJ2-1, with D maybe TRBD1 (5 bases). Germline V gene data show CDR1 as MRHNA and CDR2 as SNTAGT. V was trimmed by 2 bases and J by 7 bases, leaving 9 bases between them. The CDR3 spans 13 residues. CDR3 amino acids: CASSDLAGNEQFF. The CDR3 DNA reads as TGTGCCAGCAGTGACCTGGCAGGGAATGAGCAGTTCTTC.

The chain recombines TRBV5-1 with TRBJ1-1; 9 bases align to TRBD1. The CDR3 has 16 amino acids. V lost 1 base to trimming and J lost 9 bases; unmatched junction nucleotides: 13. The germline CDR1 and CDR2 sequences are SGHRS and YFSETQ. Here the CDR3 reads CASSLTPRQGDRQAFF. The CDR3 DNA reads as TGCGCCAGCAGCTTGACGCCGCGACAGGGGGATCGTCAAGCTTTCTTT.

V gene TRBV4-1 combines with J gene TRBJ1-1; no clear D gene. The CDR3 contains 17 residues. V lost 4 bases and J lost 1, with 19 bases in between. Germline V gives CDR1 MGHRA, CDR2 YSYEKL. The CDR3 region is CASSRRPPETANTEAFF. CDR3 sequence (DNA): TGCGCCAGCAGCCGCCGACCCCCGGAGACGGCGAACACTGAAGCTTTCTTT.

The chain joins TRBV11-2 to TRBJ1-2; 7 bases agree with TRBD1. This CDR3 has 13 residues. V shed 3 bases and J 4 bases; nucleotides not matched to a gene: 2. Germline V gene sequence: CDR1 SGHAT, CDR2 FQNNGV. The CDR3 loop reads CASSFGTAYGYTF. The CDR3 coding sequence is TGTGCCAGCAGCTTTGGGACAGCCTATGGCTACACCTTC. The whole variable domain, remainder taken from reference TRBV11-2 and TRBJ1-2, is EAGVAQSPRYKIIEKRQSVAFWCNPISGHATLYWYQQILGQGPKLLIQFQNNGVVDDSQLPKDRFSAERLKGVDSTLKIQPAKLEDSAVYLCASSFGTAYGYTFGSGTRLTVV.

This clone appeared once. The J gene is TRBJ2-1, the V gene TRBV28, with TRBD2 matching over 10 bases. The CDR3 runs to 15 residues. CDR1 and CDR2 (germline): MDHEN, SYDVKM. The junction had 8 bases not matched to a gene; V was cut back by 5 bases and J by 7 bases. The CDR3 reads CASSPSGRAVNEQFF. In DNA, the CDR3 is TGTGCCAGCAGTCCCAGCGGGAGGGCCGTGAATGAGCAGTTCTTC.

The genes are TRBV7-3 and TRBJ2-2; D is uncertain. The CDR3 consists of 15 residues. Germline CDR1 reads SGHTA; CDR2 reads FQGTGA. The V end was cut by 3 bases, the J end by 4 bases, with 12 bases between. CDR3: CASSLSRDLTGELFF. In nucleotides, the CDR3 is TGTGCCAGCAGCTTGAGTCGTGATCTCACCGGGGAGCTGTTTTTT.

V usage is TRBV5-4 and J usage is TRBJ2-5, with D possibly matching TRBD1 (5 bases). The V end was cut by 2 bases, the J end by 5 bases, with 16 bases between. Germline V CDR1 and CDR2: SGHNT, YYREEE (reference sequence). The CDR3 runs to 15 residues. CDR3 protein: CASSLNLGQSETQYF. The DNA for the CDR3 is TGTGCCAGCAGCTTAAACCTTGGACAATCGGAGACCCAGTACTTC. Variable domain in full (rest from reference TRBV5-4 and TRBJ2-5): ETGVTQSPTHLIKTRGQQVTLRCSSQSGHNTVSWYQQALGQGPQFIFQYYREEENGRGNFPPRFSGLQFPNYSSELNVNALELDDSALYLCASSLNLGQSETQYFGPGTRLLVL.